One and the same sample provided the 18 T cell receptor beta chains below, sequenced in a study of CD8 T cells in Susac syndrome. Random hexamers were used to reverse transcribe the RNA input (about 0.45 to 1 ug). TCRdb re-analysed the immunoSEQ multiplex PCR reads in MiXCR, keeping a single row per CDR3 protein. The table lists more than 150,000 distinct CDR3 sequences, about 94% of them singletons. Input material: CD8+ T cells from PBMCs. These TCRs come from a human donor with multiple sclerosis.

The chain carries TRBV20-1 and TRBJ2-2, with D unresolved. The CDR3 is 12 residues long. The germline gives CDR1 DFQATT, CDR2 SNEGSKA (reference sequence). Trimming removed 1 base from V and 3 bases from J, with 3 bases in between. The CDR3 DNA reads as TGCAGTGCTAGAGGGGACACCGGGGAGCTGTTTTTT. Translating it yields CSARGDTGELFF.

The gene calls are TRBV27 and TRBJ1-2; no clear D gene. This CDR3 has 13 residues. Germline V gene lookup returns CDR1 MNHEY and CDR2 SMNVEV (reference sequence). The ends were cut back, 7 bases at V and 5 bases at J, with 14 bases in the middle. The CDR3 here is CASKLVTDYGYTF. CDR3 bases: TGTGCCAGCAAGCTAGTGACGGATTATGGCTACACCTTC.

The CDR3 loop is CSARARRASYEQYF. CDR3 DNA sequence: TGCAGTGCTAGAGCCAGGAGGGCCTCCTACGAGCAGTACTTC. This chain links TRBV20-1 with TRBJ2-7; the D gene is possibly TRBD2 (6 bases). CDR1 and CDR2 from the germline V gene are DFQATT and SNEGSKA (reference sequence). Trimming shortened V by 1 base and J by 0 bases, and 10 bases separated the two germline ends. The CDR3 runs 14 residues.

The rearrangement links TRBV20-1 to TRBJ1-5, with TRBD1 identical over 7 bases. Trimming removed 0 bases from V and 3 bases from J; junction bases left unmatched: 8. Germline V gives CDR1 DFQATT, CDR2 SNEGSKA (reference sequence). The CDR3 extends over 16 amino acids. The DNA for the CDR3 is TGCAGTGCTAGAGATCGGGGACAGTCCGTCAATCAGCCCCAGCATTTT. This encodes CSARDRGQSVNQPQHF.

In its sample, this clonotype was seen a few times. The chain employs TRBV11-2 and TRBJ2-3, with TRBD2 matching 13 bases. The CDR3 loop spans 18 amino acids. Germline loops: CDR1 SGHAT, CDR2 FQNNGV. V was clipped by 1 base and J by 1 base; unmatched bases: 5. The CDR3 nucleotides read TGTGCCAGCAGCTTAGGTCCTGGGACTAGCGGGGGCACAGATACGCAGTATTTT. Its protein is CASSLGPGTSGGTDTQYF.

The V and J genes are TRBV7-6 and TRBJ2-4; TRBD1 aligns across 10 bases. Looked up from germline, CDR1 is SGHVS and CDR2 is FNYEAQ. J was trimmed by 6 bases and V by 5 bases; bases with no gene match: 7. This CDR3 has 15 residues. The DNA for the CDR3 is TGTGCCAGCAGCAGGGACAGGGGTTGGGGAAACATTCAGTACTTC. Its translation is CASSRDRGWGNIQYF.

The V call is TRBV7-9, the J call TRBJ1-1; TRBD1 agrees at 7 bases. V dropped 2 bases and J dropped 1; count of bases not matched to a gene: 7. Germline V gives CDR1 SEHNR, CDR2 FQNEAQ (reference sequence). The CDR3 totals 16 residues. CDR3: CASSLPPWDRNTEAFF. CDR3 DNA: TGTGCCAGCAGCTTACCCCCATGGGACAGGAACACTGAAGCTTTCTTT.

The chain recombines TRBV6-2 or TRBV6-3 with TRBJ2-7; no clear D gene. CDR1 and CDR2 (germline): MNHEY, SVGEGT. The V end was cut by 7 bases, the J end by 5 bases, with 12 bases between. This CDR3 has 12 residues. In DNA form, the CDR3 reads TGTGCCAGCACCGGACCAACCCACGAGCAGTACTTC. This gives the protein CASTGPTHEQYF.

This chain connects TRBV6-5 to TRBJ2-7; possible D gene TRBD1, 6 bases. Germline V lookup: CDR1 MNHEY, CDR2 SVGAGI. This CDR3 has 18 residues. Deletions cut 2 bases from V and 3 bases from J, with 23 bases between. For the CDR3, the DNA is TGTGCCAGCAGTTACCCGAGGTCCTGGACAGAAAAGTTCTACGAGCAGTACTTC. Encoded protein: CASSYPRSWTEKFYEQYF.

CDR3 DNA: TGTGCCAGCAGCGTAGGTGGGGCGACTTCCTACGAGCAGTACTTC. Encoded protein: CASSVGGATSYEQYF. The chain couples TRBV9 to TRBJ2-7; possibly TRBD1 for D (5 bases). V was clipped by 0 bases and J by 1 base, with 11 bases between them. CDR1 is SGDLS, CDR2 YYNGEE, per germline. The CDR3 is 15 amino acids. The variable domain in full, completed from reference TRBV9 and TRBJ2-7, reads DSGVTQTPKHLITATGQRVTLRCSPRSGDLSVYWYQQSLDQGLQFLIQYYNGEERAKGNILERFSAQQFPDLHSELNLSSLELGDSALYFCASSVGGATSYEQYFGPGTRLTVT.

This clonotype was recorded once. V usage is TRBV11-3 and J usage is TRBJ2-7, with a weak D call TRBD1 (5 bases). The CDR3 sequence is 13 residues long. Trimming pared 8 bases from V and 1 base from J, leaving 12 bases between. Looked up from germline, CDR1 is SGHNT and CDR2 is YENEEA. The CDR3 spells CASGKTDSYEQYF. Written as DNA, the CDR3 is TGTGCCAGCGGGAAGACAGATTCCTACGAGCAGTACTTC.

The chain employs TRBV29-1 and TRBJ2-1, with 8 bases matching TRBD2. Germline V gene lookup returns CDR1 SQVTM and CDR2 ANQGSEA. Trimming took 1 base from V and 3 from J; bases not matched to a gene: 2. The length of the CDR3 is 14 residues. The CDR3 sequence is CSVEGSGVYNEQFF. CDR3 coding DNA: TGCAGCGTTGAAGGTAGCGGGGTCTACAATGAGCAGTTCTTC.

V gene TRBV7-9 combines with J gene TRBJ2-1; TRBD2 is a possible D gene (6 bases). The CDR3 totals 17 residues. Germline lookup yields CDR1 SEHNR and CDR2 FQNEAQ (reference sequence). V was trimmed by 0 bases and J by 3 bases, leaving 15 bases between them. CDR3 sequence: CASSLAPRGLIYNEQFF. Here the CDR3 DNA reads TGTGCCAGCAGCTTAGCGCCGCGGGGCCTAATCTACAATGAGCAGTTCTTC.

The chain is built from TRBV9 and TRBJ1-1; 9 bases agree with TRBD1. With V trimmed by 0 bases and J by 7 bases, 13 bases remained unmatched. The CDR3 covers 17 residues. Germline V CDR1 and CDR2: SGDLS, YYNGEE. CDR3 sequence reads: CASSVVGRLGQGNEAFF. CDR3 sequence (DNA): TGTGCCAGCAGCGTAGTTGGACGACTAGGACAGGGGAATGAAGCTTTCTTT.

The chain joins TRBV20-1 to TRBJ1-1; perhaps TRBD1 as D (6 bases). CDR1 and CDR2 (germline): DFQATT, SNEGSKA (reference sequence). The CDR3 runs to 14 residues. With 4 bases removed from V and 6 bases from J, the gap between germline ends came to 18 bases. The CDR3 here is CSATPRGMVAEAFF. CDR3 coding DNA: TGCAGTGCTACTCCGAGGGGGATGGTAGCTGAAGCTTTCTTT.

The V call is TRBV2, the J call TRBJ2-7; unclear D gene. Trimming took 6 bases from V and 0 from J, leaving 6 bases between them. Germline assignment: CDR1 SNHLY and CDR2 FYNNEI. This CDR3 contains 12 residues. CDR3 sequence (DNA): TGTGCCAGCAGGGGCCCCTCCTACGAGCAGTACTTC. Its translation: CASRGPSYEQYF.

V is TRBV20-1 and J is TRBJ1-3; no definite D call. Germline V gives CDR1 DFQATT, CDR2 SNEGSKA (reference sequence). The CDR3 is 9 amino acids. The ends were cut back, 5 bases at V and 5 bases at J, with 1 base in the middle. The CDR3 sequence is CSARNTIYF. The CDR3 DNA is TGCAGTGCTCGAAACACCATATATTTT.

The chain recombines TRBV27 with TRBJ1-2; D remains ambiguous. Germline-derived CDR1 and CDR2 are MNHEY and SMNVEV (reference sequence). This CDR3 is 10 amino acids long. Trimming stripped 6 bases from V and 8 bases from J, with 7 bases between. As DNA, the CDR3 is TGTGCCAGCAGCCCCTGGGGCTACACCTTC. This sequence encodes CASSPWGYTF.